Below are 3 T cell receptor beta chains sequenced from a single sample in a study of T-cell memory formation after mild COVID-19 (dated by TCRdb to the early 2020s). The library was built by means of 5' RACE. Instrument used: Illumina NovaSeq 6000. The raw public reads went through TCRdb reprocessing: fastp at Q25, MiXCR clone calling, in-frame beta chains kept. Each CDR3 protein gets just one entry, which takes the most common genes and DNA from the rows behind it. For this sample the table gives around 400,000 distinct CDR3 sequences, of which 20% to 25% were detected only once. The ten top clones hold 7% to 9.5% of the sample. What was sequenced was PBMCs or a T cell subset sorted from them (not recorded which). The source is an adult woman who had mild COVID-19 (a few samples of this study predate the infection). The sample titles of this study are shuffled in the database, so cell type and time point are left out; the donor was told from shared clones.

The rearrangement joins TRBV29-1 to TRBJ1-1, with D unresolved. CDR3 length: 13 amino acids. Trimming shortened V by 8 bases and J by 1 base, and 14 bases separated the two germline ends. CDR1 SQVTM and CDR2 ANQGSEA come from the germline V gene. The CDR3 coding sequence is TGCAGCTTAGACAAGTACCCGAACACTGAAGCTTTCTTT. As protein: CSLDKYPNTEAFF.

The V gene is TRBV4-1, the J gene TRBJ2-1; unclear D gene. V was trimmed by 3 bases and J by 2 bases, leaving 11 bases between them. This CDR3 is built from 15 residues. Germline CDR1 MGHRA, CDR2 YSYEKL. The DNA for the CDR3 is TGCGCCAGCAGCCAGCCGGGTAGTACCTACAATGAGCAGTTCTTC. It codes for CASSQPGSTYNEQFF.

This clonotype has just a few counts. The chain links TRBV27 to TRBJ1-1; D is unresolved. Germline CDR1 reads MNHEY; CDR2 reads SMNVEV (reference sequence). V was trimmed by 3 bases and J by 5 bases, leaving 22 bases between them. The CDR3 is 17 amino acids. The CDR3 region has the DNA TGTGCCAGCAGTTTCCTCCTCCCCGTGGGAGGTGGGACTGAAGCTTTCTTT. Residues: CASSFLLPVGGGTEAFF.